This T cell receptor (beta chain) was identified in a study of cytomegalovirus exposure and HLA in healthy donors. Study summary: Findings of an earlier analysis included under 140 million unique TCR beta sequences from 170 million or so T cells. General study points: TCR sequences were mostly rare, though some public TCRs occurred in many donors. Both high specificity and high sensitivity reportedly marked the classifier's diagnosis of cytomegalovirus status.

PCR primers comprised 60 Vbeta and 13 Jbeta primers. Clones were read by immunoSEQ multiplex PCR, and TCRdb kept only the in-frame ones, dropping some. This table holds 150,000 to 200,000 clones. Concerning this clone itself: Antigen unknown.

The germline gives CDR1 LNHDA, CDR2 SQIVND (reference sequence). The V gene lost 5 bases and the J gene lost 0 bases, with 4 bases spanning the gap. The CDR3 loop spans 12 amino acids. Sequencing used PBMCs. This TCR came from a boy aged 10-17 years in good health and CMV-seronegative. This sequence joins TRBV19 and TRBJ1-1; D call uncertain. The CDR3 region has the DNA TGTGCCAGTAGTCCCATGAACACTGAAGCTTTCTTT. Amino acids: CASSPMNTEAFF.